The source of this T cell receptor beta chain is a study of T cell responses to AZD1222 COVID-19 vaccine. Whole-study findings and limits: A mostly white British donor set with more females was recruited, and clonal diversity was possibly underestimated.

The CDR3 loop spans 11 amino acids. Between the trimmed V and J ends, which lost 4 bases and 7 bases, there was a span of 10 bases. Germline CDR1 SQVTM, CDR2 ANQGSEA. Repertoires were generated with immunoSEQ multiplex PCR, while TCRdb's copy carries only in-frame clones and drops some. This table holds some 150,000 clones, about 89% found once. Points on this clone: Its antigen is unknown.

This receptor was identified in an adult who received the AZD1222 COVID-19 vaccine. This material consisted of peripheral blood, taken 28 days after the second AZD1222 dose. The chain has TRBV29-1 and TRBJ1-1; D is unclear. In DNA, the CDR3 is TGCAGCGTTGTTGTATCCGTTGAAGCTTTCTTT. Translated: CSVVVSVEAFF. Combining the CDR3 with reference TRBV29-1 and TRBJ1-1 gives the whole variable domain SAVISQKPSRDICQRGTSLTIQCQVDSQVTMMFWYRQQPGQSLTLIATANQGSEATYESGFVIDKFPISRPNLTFSTLTVSNMSPEDSSIYLCSVVVSVEAFFGQGTRLTVV.